Sequencing of this T cell receptor (beta chain) was carried out in a study of blood T cell repertoires in COVID-19. In the original workflow: Estimation of nucleated cell counts was performed using reference gene primer amplification. Libraries were prepared by immunoSEQ multiplex PCR; TCRdb keeps only in-frame clonotypes and omits some of them. V, J and clone size reflect that table, while D and trimming were determined from the DNA. The sample lists around 70,000 clones; roughly 80% were seen once. CDR1 is LNHDA, CDR2 SQIVND, per germline (reference sequence). The V and J ends lost 3 bases and 0 bases respectively, with 6 bases between them. The CDR3 extends over 13 amino acids.

The receptor was derived from a woman aged 55-70 years with acute or convalescent COVID-19. V is TRBV19 and J is TRBJ2-7; D not certain. Sequencing was done on a sample of peripheral blood. In DNA, the CDR3 is TGTGCCAGTAGTATGTACAGCTCCTACGAGCAGTACTTC. This sequence encodes CASSMYSSYEQYF.